This is a list of T cell receptor beta chains from one sample in a study of lymphopenia after photon versus proton radiotherapy. Here immunoSEQ multiplex PCR was the method, and the copy in TCRdb shows in-frame clones only, minus some. Of approximately 150,000 clones detected, more than 85% appear once; the ten largest clones hold around 5%. The input for sequencing was peripheral blood, taken from a patient treated with photon-based radiotherapy. The receptors were gathered from a man in his forties or fifties with gastric cancer. Both conserved end residues are part of each CDR3. A D gene is named only where the DNA matches it firmly. Size tells how often a clone was seen (once, few, many) or the class of an expanded clone, and some rows leave it out.

V gene	D gene	clone size	J gene	CDR3 protein	CDR3 DNA
TRBV6-1	TRBD1	.	TRBJ2-5	CASSEARRMTGVGKETQYF	TGTGCCAGCAGTGAAGCCCGACGAATGACAGGGGTAGGGAAAGAGACCCAGTACTTC
TRBV5-1	TRBD2	.	TRBJ2-3	CASSLVSYSQRDTDTQYF	TGCGCCAGCAGCTTGGTGAGCTATTCACAGCGGGACACAGATACGCAGTATTTT
TRBV6-4	TRBD1	.	TRBJ2-3	CASSPLSGTGGTDTQYF	TGTGCCAGCAGCCCGCTCTCCGGGACAGGGGGAACAGATACGCAGTATTTT
TRBV2	.	few	TRBJ1-2	CASSVPGHYGYTF	TGTGCCAGCAGTGTCCCAGGACACTATGGCTACACCTTC
TRBV6-4	TRBD1	medium-sized	TRBJ2-1	CASKLTGEPYNEQFF	TGTGCCAGCAAGTTGACAGGGGAACCCTACAATGAGCAGTTCTTC
TRBV5-1	.	.	TRBJ2-7	CASSLSQRRGYEQYF	TGCGCCAGCAGCTTGTCTCAGCGGAGAGGCTACGAGCAGTACTTC
TRBV7-6	TRBD2	.	TRBJ2-7	CASSLGSGRGVYEQYF	TGTGCCAGCAGCTTAGGTAGCGGGAGAGGGGTCTACGAGCAGTACTTC
TRBV7-6	.	.	TRBJ1-2	CASSPREGGYGYTF	TGTGCCAGCAGCCCCCGTGAGGGCGGCTATGGCTACACCTTC
TRBV7-6	.	.	TRBJ1-3	CASSLGGGGGNTIYF	TGTGCCAGCAGCTTAGGAGGGGGAGGCGGAAACACCATATATTTT
TRBV6-5	TRBD1	.	TRBJ1-1	CATFTDRGLAEAFF	TGTGCCACATTCACGGACAGGGGTCTCGCTGAAGCTTTCTTT
TRBV19	.	.	TRBJ1-1	CASRWTGSNTEAFF	TGTGCCAGTAGGTGGACCGGATCTAACACTGAAGCTTTCTTT
TRBV28	.	.	TRBJ1-2	CASSASGTAPNYGYTF	TGTGCCAGCAGTGCCTCCGGGACGGCCCCCAACTATGGCTACACCTTC
TRBV27	TRBD1	.	TRBJ2-7	CATHDRGFSYEQYF	TGTGCCACCCACGACAGGGGGTTCTCCTACGAGCAGTACTTC
TRBV12-2	.	.	TRBJ1-5	CALLQVSRFSNQPQHF	TGTGCACTCTTACAAGTTTCAAGGTTTAGCAATCAGCCCCAGCATTTT
TRBV19	TRBD1	.	TRBJ2-7	CASSARTGELAEQYF	TGTGCCAGTAGTGCCCGGACAGGGGAATTAGCCGAGCAGTACTTC
TRBV28	.	.	TRBJ2-1	CASSPRREQFF	TGTGCCAGCAGTCCTCGTCGGGAGCAGTTCTTC
TRBV6-6	.	.	TRBJ1-5	CASSLDSYSNQPQHF	TGTGCCAGCAGTTTGGACAGTTATAGCAATCAGCCCCAGCATTTT
TRBV18	.	.	TRBJ2-2	CASSPPGTSNTGELFF	TGTGCCAGCTCACCACCCGGGACTTCGAACACCGGGGAGCTGTTTTTT
TRBV28	.	.	TRBJ2-6	CASGGPRSGANVLTF	TGTGCCAGCGGGGGACCTCGCTCTGGGGCCAACGTCCTGACTTTC
TRBV29-1	TRBD1	.	TRBJ1-1	CSASWTGHLGTEAFF	TGCAGCGCTTCCTGGACAGGGCACTTGGGGACTGAAGCTTTCTTT
TRBV28	TRBD1	many	TRBJ1-2	CASQIPTGRQGGIPYGYTF	TGTGCCAGCCAGATCCCTACCGGTCGACAGGGGGGGATCCCCTATGGCTACACCTTC
TRBV6-1	TRBD2	.	TRBJ2-6	CASRPLGGINVLTF	TGTGCCAGCAGACCCTTGGGGGGGATCAACGTCCTGACTTTC
TRBV4-1	.	.	TRBJ1-4	CASSPMGQFATNEKLFF	TGCGCCAGCAGCCCAATGGGGCAGTTTGCAACTAATGAAAAACTGTTTTTT
TRBV11-3	TRBD2	once	TRBJ2-7	CASSRLANYEQYF	TGTGCCAGCAGCAGACTAGCCAACTACGAGCAGTACTTC
TRBV7-9	TRBD1	.	TRBJ1-5	CASSQGGHSNQPQHF	TGTGCCAGCAGCCAGGGGGGACATAGCAATCAGCCCCAGCATTTT
TRBV11-3	TRBD2	.	TRBJ2-5	CASSLRSSGGQETQYF	TGTGCCAGCAGCTTAAGGAGTAGCGGGGGACAAGAGACCCAGTACTTC
TRBV5-1	TRBD2	.	TRBJ2-2	CASSQGGLAGVRELFF	TGCGCCAGCAGCCAAGGTGGGCTAGCGGGAGTCCGGGAGCTGTTTTTT
TRBV18	.	.	TRBJ2-7	CASSPPGRGVYEQYF	TGTGCCAGCTCACCACCCGGCAGGGGCGTTTACGAGCAGTACTTC
TRBV18	.	.	TRBJ1-2	CASSPFPDYGYTF	TGTGCCAGCTCCCCGTTTCCGGACTATGGCTACACCTTC
TRBV7-9	.	once	TRBJ2-7	CASSPGEVVSYEQYF	TGTGCCAGCAGCCCAGGCGAGGTCGTTTCCTACGAGCAGTACTTC
TRBV5-1	TRBD1	.	TRBJ2-7	CASRDGTVSYEQYF	TGCGCCAGCAGAGACGGGACAGTCTCCTACGAGCAGTACTTC
TRBV5-1	.	.	TRBJ2-1	CASSLGDLASEQFF	TGCGCCAGCAGCCTAGGGGACCTAGCAAGCGAGCAGTTCTTC
TRBV4-1	.	.	TRBJ1-1	CASSQRQVSEAFF	TGCGCCAGCAGCCAACGACAGGTATCTGAAGCTTTCTTT
TRBV7-2	.	.	TRBJ2-3	CASSLGERTLGTDTQYF	TGTGCCAGCAGCTTAGGGGAACGGACCCTTGGCACAGATACGCAGTATTTT
TRBV7-9	.	.	TRBJ2-7	CASSRIGTSSSYEQYF	TGTGCCAGCAGCCGTATCGGGACGTCTAGCTCCTACGAGCAGTACTTC
TRBV30	.	.	TRBJ2-7	CASRGDSYEQYF	TGTGCCTCTCGGGGCGACTCCTACGAGCAGTACTTC
TRBV15	.	.	TRBJ2-7	CATSRVMDYEQYF	TGTGCCACCAGCAGAGTTATGGACTACGAGCAGTACTTC
TRBV28	TRBD1	.	TRBJ1-2	CASRKATGQGYGYTF	TGTGCCAGCAGAAAAGCGACGGGACAGGGCTATGGCTACACCTTC
TRBV15	.	few	TRBJ1-2	CATSRAGTPHGYTF	TGTGCCACCAGCAGAGCTGGGACTCCTCATGGCTACACCTTC
TRBV2	.	once	TRBJ1-1	CASRGGQGITEAFF	TGTGCCAGCAGAGGGGGGCAGGGGATCACTGAAGCTTTCTTT
TRBV4-2	TRBD1	.	TRBJ1-4	CASSQTGDRGEKLFF	TGTGCCAGCAGCCAAACGGGGGACAGAGGAGAAAAACTGTTTTTT
TRBV19	.	.	TRBJ1-5	CATAWAAGNQPQHF	TGTGCCACCGCGTGGGCCGCGGGCAATCAGCCCCAGCATTTT
TRBV7-2	.	.	TRBJ1-3	CASSSLDGNTIYF	TGTGCCAGCAGCTCCCTGGATGGAAACACCATATATTTT
TRBV28	.	.	TRBJ2-1	CASSLTGRNEQFF	TGTGCCAGCAGTTTAACGGGACGAAATGAGCAGTTCTTC
TRBV19	.	.	TRBJ2-6	CASSRGDFGRGANVLTF	TGTGCCAGTAGTAGGGGGGATTTTGGCCGTGGGGCCAACGTCCTGACTTTC
TRBV4-3	.	.	TRBJ2-2	CASSPGGGPNTGELFF	TGCGCCAGCAGCCCAGGTGGTGGGCCGAACACCGGGGAGCTGTTTTTT
TRBV30	TRBD1	.	TRBJ1-2	CAWAGEGASGYTF	TGTGCCTGGGCCGGGGAGGGGGCAAGTGGCTACACCTTC
TRBV5-1	.	.	TRBJ2-7	CASSPLALGNYEQYF	TGCGCCAGCAGCCCTTTGGCCCTAGGGAACTACGAGCAGTACTTC
TRBV7-2	.	once	TRBJ1-4	CASSRRAGNEKLFF	TGTGCCAGCAGCCGGAGGGCGGGTAATGAAAAACTGTTTTTT
TRBV29-1	.	.	TRBJ2-3	CSVEDRAANTDTQYF	TGCAGCGTTGAAGATCGGGCAGCTAACACAGATACGCAGTATTTT